This T cell receptor (beta chain) emerged from a study of T cell changes during pregnancy in multiple sclerosis (dated by TCRdb to the late 2010s). Regarding the study in general: The study looked at changes in the T cell repertoire across pregnancy in women with multiple sclerosis.

As to this clone: Its antigen has not been determined. The record has no base qualities; no much larger clone is one base away.

The junction shows trimming of 1 base on V and 0 bases on J, and the gene matches do not reach 11 bases of it. Its CDR3 holds 18 amino acids, cysteine through phenylalanine. Kept here is only the CDR3 DNA, which spans 54 bases and is read in frame from base 1. The germline V gene gives CDR1 as SGHDT and CDR2 as YYEEEE. Receptors were amplified or captured by the immunoSEQ multiplex PCR assay. TCRdb re-hosts the immuneACCESS table, in-frame sequences only. Its copies lack some clones; in the studies checked, an unresolved V gene accounts for under half of them, and the cause for the rest is not known. The sample table records 20,000 to 25,000 clones; around four fifths of these occur just once. Jointly, the top ten make up 15% to 18% of the sample.

The TCR sequence derives from a female donor in good health, enrolled as a control in a pregnancy study. Sequenced material: CD8+ T cells from peripheral blood mononuclear cells, taken in the first trimester of pregnancy. The chain employs TRBV5-6 and TRBJ2-3; TRBD2 fits 7 bases in the junction. The CDR3 is CASSLSIRAGDSTDTQYF. The bases are TGTGCCAGCAGCTTGTCCATACGTGCGGGAGACAGCACAGATACGCAGTATTTT.